This T cell receptor (beta chain) emerged from a study of T cells in localized non-small cell lung cancer. Study results and limitations: Sequencing was restricted to one tumor region; therefore, heterogeneity remains possible. Tumor showed lower T cell clonality than uninvolved adjacent lung, where it was highest.

Worth noting for this clone: Its antigen remains unidentified.

The CDR3 is made up of 15 amino acids. V lost 2 bases to trimming and J lost 6 bases, with 13 bases between them. Germline V CDR1 and CDR2: MNHEY, SVGAGI. Clones were read by immunoSEQ multiplex PCR, and TCRdb kept only the in-frame ones, dropping some. The sample lists tens of thousands of clones; approximately 90% were seen once. This clonotype originated in a woman aged 35-75 years with stage I lung adenocarcinoma. This material consisted of peripheral blood, taken before any cancer treatment. This chain links TRBV6-5 with TRBJ2-2; D is possibly TRBD1 (5 bases). CDR3 sequence: CASSYSTGRAGELFF. CDR3 bases: TGTGCCAGCAGTTACAGTACAGGCCGGGCCGGGGAGCTGTTTTTT.